Each of the 10 T cell receptor beta chains below was sequenced from the same sample in a study of T cell responses to AZD1222 COVID-19 vaccine (dated by TCRdb to about 2021). The time point label of this sample denotes: about 28 days (+/-7) after the second vaccine dose. The protocol used for the library was the immunoSEQ multiplex PCR assay. The table was pulled from immuneACCESS by TCRdb, which kept in-frame rearrangements only. Such tables lose some clones; where checked, under half of the loss comes from unresolved V genes, and the rest has no known cause. This sample comprises about 150,000 clones, 80% to 90% of them detected only once. The ten largest account for approximately 9.1% of the sample. The input for sequencing was peripheral blood, taken 28 days after the second AZD1222 dose. These TCRs come from an adult who received the AZD1222 COVID-19 vaccine.

The rearrangement joins TRBV29-1 to TRBJ2-7, with 7 bases matching TRBD1. The germline V gene has CDR1 SQVTM and CDR2 ANQGSEA. The CDR3 covers 12 residues. V was pared by 6 bases and J by 5 bases, with 7 bases of the junction left unmatched. CDR3 DNA: TGCAGCGTAGTACAGGGGACGGACGAGCAGTACTTC. It specifies CSVVQGTDEQYF.

The chain uses TRBV7-2 and TRBJ1-5; D gene ambiguous. The CDR3 has 13 residues. V lost 2 bases to trimming and J lost 4 bases, with 6 bases between them. Germline values: CDR1 SGHTA, CDR2 FQGNSA. This chain's CDR3 is CASSLLVNQPQHF. The CDR3 DNA reads as TGTGCCAGCAGCTTATTGGTTAATCAGCCCCAGCATTTT.

This chain links TRBV7-9 with TRBJ1-5; D unclear. The CDR3 is 13 residues long. With 6 bases removed from V and 5 bases from J, the gap between germline ends came to 11 bases. Germline assignment: CDR1 SEHNR and CDR2 FQNEAQ (reference sequence). CDR3: CASSLRRDQPQHF. The CDR3 region has the DNA TGTGCCAGCAGTCTACGGCGAGATCAGCCCCAGCATTTT.

V usage is TRBV7-2 and J usage is TRBJ1-5; no definite D call. Germline loops: CDR1 SGHTA, CDR2 FQGNSA. CDR3 size: 15 residues. Trimming took off 1 base at V and 0 bases at J, with 7 bases between the two ends. CDR3 nucleotides: TGTGCCAGCAGCTTAGGCCCATATAGCAATCAGCCCCAGCATTTT. It encodes CASSLGPYSNQPQHF.

The genes are TRBV28 and TRBJ2-2; D gene uncertain. The CDR3 is 12 amino acids. Germline V CDR1 and CDR2: MDHEN, SYDVKM. With 5 bases removed from V and 4 bases from J, the gap between germline ends came to 5 bases. The CDR3 sequence: CASSRPTGELFF. The CDR3 nucleotides are TGTGCCAGCAGTCGCCCCACCGGGGAGCTGTTTTTT. The full variable domain, in which reference TRBV28 and TRBJ2-2 provide the parts outside the CDR3, is DVKVTQSSRYLVKRTGEKVFLECVQDMDHENMFWYRQDPGLGLRLIYFSYDVKMKEKGDIPEGYSVSREKKERFSLILESASTNQTSMYLCASSRPTGELFFGEGSRLTVL.

The chain couples TRBV7-6 to TRBJ2-7; TRBD1 or TRBD2 may be the D gene (5 bases each). Germline lookup yields CDR1 SGHVS and CDR2 FNYEAQ. The V end lost 5 bases, the J end lost 3 bases, and 29 bases lay between the germline ends. This CDR3 has 19 residues. The CDR3 loop reads CASSPQGVGFGDRHYEQYF. CDR3 sequence (DNA): TGTGCCAGCAGCCCCCAGGGAGTGGGGTTCGGAGACCGTCACTACGAGCAGTACTTC.

The chain recombines TRBV27 with TRBJ2-2; D gene ambiguous. Germline CDR1 is MNHEY and CDR2 is SMNVEV (reference sequence). CDR3 length equals 16 residues. V gave up 1 base and J gave up 5 bases, with 14 bases separating them. The CDR3 sequence: CASSLLTPAGTGELFF. The CDR3 DNA follows: TGTGCCAGCAGTTTATTAACACCGGCCGGGACCGGGGAGCTGTTTTTT.

The rearrangement uses TRBV5-4 and TRBJ2-1; the D is unclear. V shed 2 bases and J shed 3 bases, with 9 bases lying between them. There are 14 residues in the CDR3. Germline CDR1 SGHNT, CDR2 YYREEE (reference sequence). The CDR3 is CASSFMLGYNEQFF. The CDR3 DNA reads as TGTGCCAGCAGCTTTATGCTAGGCTACAATGAGCAGTTCTTC. Variable domain in full (rest from reference TRBV5-4 and TRBJ2-1): ETGVTQSPTHLIKTRGQQVTLRCSSQSGHNTVSWYQQALGQGPQFIFQYYREEENGRGNFPPRFSGLQFPNYSSELNVNALELDDSALYLCASSFMLGYNEQFFGPGTRLTVL.

This clone was counted a few times. The chain combines TRBV9 with TRBJ2-1, with 13 bases fitting TRBD2. The CDR3 consists of 17 residues. Looked up from germline, CDR1 is SGDLS and CDR2 is YYNGEE. V gave up 0 bases and J gave up 6 bases; unmatched junction bases: 6. The CDR3 DNA follows: TGTGCCAGCAGCGTAGACCCACTAGCGGGAGGGGGCAATGAGCAGTTCTTC. It encodes CASSVDPLAGGGNEQFF.

V and J are TRBV15 and TRBJ1-3; D gene ambiguous. From germline, CDR1 is LNHNV and CDR2 YYDKDF (reference sequence). Trimming shortened V by 0 bases and J by 0 bases, and 9 bases separated the two germline ends. The CDR3 covers 16 residues. In nucleotides, the CDR3 is TGTGCCACCAGCAGAGATTGGAAGGACTCTGGAAACACCATATATTTT. This gives the protein CATSRDWKDSGNTIYF.